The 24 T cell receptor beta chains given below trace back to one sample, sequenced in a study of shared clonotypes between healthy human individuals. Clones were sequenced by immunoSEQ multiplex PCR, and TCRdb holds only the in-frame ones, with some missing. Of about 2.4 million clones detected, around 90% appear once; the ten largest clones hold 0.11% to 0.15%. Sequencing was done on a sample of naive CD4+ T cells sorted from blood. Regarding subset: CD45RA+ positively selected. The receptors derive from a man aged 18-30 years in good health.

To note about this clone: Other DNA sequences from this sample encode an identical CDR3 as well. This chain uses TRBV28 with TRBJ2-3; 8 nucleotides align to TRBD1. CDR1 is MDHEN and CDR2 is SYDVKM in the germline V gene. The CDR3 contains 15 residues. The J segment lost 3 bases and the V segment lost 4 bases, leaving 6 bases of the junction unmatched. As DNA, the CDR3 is TGTGCCAGCAGTTCCCCCGGACAGGGTACAGATACGCAGTATTTT. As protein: CASSSPGQGTDTQYF.

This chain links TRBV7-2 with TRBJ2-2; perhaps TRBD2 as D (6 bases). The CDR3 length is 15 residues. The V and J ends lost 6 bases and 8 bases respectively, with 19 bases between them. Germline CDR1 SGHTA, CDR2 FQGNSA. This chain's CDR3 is CASSPAPGVIGELFF. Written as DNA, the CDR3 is TGTGCCAGCAGTCCAGCGCCGGGGGTAATAGGGGAGCTGTTTTTT.

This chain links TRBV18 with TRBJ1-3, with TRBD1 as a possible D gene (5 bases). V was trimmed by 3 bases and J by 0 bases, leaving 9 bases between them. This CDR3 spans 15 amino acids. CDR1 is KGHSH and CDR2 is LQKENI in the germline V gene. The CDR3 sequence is CASSPRDDSGNTIYF. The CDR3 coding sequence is TGTGCCAGCTCACCCCGGGACGACTCTGGAAACACCATATATTTT.

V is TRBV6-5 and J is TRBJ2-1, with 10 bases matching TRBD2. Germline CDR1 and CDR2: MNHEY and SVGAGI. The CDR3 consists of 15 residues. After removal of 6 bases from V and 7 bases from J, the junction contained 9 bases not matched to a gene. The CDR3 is CASSPLAGAWNEQFF. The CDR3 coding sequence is TGTGCCAGCAGCCCCCTAGCGGGGGCTTGGAATGAGCAGTTCTTC.

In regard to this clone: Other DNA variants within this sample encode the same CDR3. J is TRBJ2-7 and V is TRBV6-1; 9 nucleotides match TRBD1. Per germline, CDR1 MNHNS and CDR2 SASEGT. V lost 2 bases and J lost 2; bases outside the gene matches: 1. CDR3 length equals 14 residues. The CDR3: CASSEWDRAYEQYF. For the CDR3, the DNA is TGTGCCAGCAGTGAATGGGACAGGGCCTACGAGCAGTACTTC.

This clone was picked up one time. The CDR3: CASSEAWGGSYEQYF. The DNA of the CDR3 is TGTGCCAGCAGTGAAGCGTGGGGGGGCAGCTACGAGCAGTACTTC. V and J are TRBV2 and TRBJ2-5, with D possibly being TRBD2 (7 bases). The J call may be faulty, since TRBJ2-7 better matches the DNA end. The germline gives CDR1 SNHLY, CDR2 FYNNEI. The CDR3 has 15 residues.

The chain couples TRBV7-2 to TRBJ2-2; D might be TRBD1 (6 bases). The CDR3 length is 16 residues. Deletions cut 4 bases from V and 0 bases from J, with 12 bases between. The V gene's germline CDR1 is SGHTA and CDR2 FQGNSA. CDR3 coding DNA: TGTGCCAGCAGCTCAGGACAGTACGCGAACACCGGGGAGCTGTTTTTT. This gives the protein CASSSGQYANTGELFF.

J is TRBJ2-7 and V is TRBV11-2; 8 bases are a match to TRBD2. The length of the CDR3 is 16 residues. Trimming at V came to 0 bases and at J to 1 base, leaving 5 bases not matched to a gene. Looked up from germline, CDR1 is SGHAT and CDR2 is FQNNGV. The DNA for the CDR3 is TGTGCCAGCAGCTTAGATCCGGGAGGGCCTTCCTACGAGCAGTACTTC. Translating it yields CASSLDPGGPSYEQYF.

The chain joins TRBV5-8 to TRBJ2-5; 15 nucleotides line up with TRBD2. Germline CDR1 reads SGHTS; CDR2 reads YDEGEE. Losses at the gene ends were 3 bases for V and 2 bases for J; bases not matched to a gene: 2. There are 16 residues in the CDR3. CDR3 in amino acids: CASSWGLAGGQETQYF. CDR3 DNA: TGTGCCAGCAGCTGGGGACTAGCGGGGGGACAAGAGACCCAGTACTTC.

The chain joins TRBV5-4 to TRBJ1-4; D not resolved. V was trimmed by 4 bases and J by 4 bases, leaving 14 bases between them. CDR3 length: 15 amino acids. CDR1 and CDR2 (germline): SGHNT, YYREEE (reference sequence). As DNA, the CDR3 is TGTGCCAGCAGCCGCGATATAAACAGTAATGAAAAACTGTTTTTT. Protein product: CASSRDINSNEKLFF. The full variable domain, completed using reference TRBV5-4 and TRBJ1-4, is ETGVTQSPTHLIKTRGQQVTLRCSSQSGHNTVSWYQQALGQGPQFIFQYYREEENGRGNFPPRFSGLQFPNYSSELNVNALELDDSALYLCASSRDINSNEKLFFGSGTQLSVL.

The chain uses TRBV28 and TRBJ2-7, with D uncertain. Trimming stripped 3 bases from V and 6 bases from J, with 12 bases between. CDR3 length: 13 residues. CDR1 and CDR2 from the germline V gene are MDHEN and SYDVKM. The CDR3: CASSFSRFSEQYF. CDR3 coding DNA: TGTGCCAGCAGTTTCTCCAGGTTTAGCGAGCAGTACTTC.

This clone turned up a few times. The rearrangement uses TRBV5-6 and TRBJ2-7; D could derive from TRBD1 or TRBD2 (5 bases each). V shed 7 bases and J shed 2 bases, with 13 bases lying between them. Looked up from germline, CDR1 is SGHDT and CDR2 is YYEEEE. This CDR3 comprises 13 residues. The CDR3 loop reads CASLRDRTYEQYF. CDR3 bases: TGTGCCAGCCTCCGGGACCGCACCTACGAGCAGTACTTC.

DNA of the CDR3: TGTGCCAGCAGCCAAGTCGGGGCCCACTCTGGAAACACCATATATTTT. It translates to CASSQVGAHSGNTIYF. V usage is TRBV4-2 and J usage is TRBJ1-3; a possible D gene is TRBD1 (5 bases). The CDR3 runs to 16 residues. V shed 1 base and J shed 0 bases, with 10 bases lying between them. Per germline, CDR1 LGHNA and CDR2 YNFKEQ.

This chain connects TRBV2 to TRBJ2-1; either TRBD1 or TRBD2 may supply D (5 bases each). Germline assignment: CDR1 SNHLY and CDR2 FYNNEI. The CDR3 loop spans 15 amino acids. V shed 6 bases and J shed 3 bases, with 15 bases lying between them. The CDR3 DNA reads TGTGCCAGCAGCCCGGGACCCCACGGCTACAATGAGCAGTTCTTC. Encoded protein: CASSPGPHGYNEQFF.

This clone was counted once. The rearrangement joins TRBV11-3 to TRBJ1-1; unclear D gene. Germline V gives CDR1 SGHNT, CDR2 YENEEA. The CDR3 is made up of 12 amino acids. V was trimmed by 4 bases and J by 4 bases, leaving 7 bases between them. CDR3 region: CASSSRGTEAFF. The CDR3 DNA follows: TGTGCCAGCAGCTCGCGTGGCACTGAAGCTTTCTTT.

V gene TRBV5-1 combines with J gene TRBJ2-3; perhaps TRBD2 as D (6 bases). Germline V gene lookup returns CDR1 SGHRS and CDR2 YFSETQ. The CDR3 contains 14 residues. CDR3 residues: CLQRAGRPSDTQYF. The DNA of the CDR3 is TGCCTCCAGCGGGCCGGACGGCCCTCGGATACGCAGTATTTT.

The CDR3 reads CASSSRAPGTGGASQETQYF. CDR3 DNA sequence: TGCGCCAGCAGCTCCCGTGCCCCGGGGACAGGAGGGGCTTCCCAAGAGACCCAGTACTTC. The chain combines TRBV4-1 with TRBJ2-5; 8 bases line up with TRBD1. The CDR3 has 20 amino acids. V was pared by 5 bases and J by 1 base, with 21 bases of the junction left unmatched. In germline, CDR1 is MGHRA, CDR2 YSYEKL.

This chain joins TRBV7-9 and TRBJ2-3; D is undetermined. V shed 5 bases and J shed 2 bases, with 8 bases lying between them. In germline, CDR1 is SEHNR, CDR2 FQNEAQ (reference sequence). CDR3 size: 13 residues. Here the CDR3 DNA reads TGTGCCAGCAGCCTTTTGGACACAGATACGCAGTATTTT. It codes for CASSLLDTDTQYF.

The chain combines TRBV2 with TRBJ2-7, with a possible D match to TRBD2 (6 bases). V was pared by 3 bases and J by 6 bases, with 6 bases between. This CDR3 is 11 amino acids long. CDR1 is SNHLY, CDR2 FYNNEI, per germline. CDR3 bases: TGTGCCAGCAGTGAGACTAGCGAGCAGTACTTC. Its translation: CASSETSEQYF.

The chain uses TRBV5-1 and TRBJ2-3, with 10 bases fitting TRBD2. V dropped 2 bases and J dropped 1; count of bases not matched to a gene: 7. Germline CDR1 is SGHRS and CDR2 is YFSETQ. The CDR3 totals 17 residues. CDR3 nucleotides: TGCGCCAGCAGCTTCGAGCGGGGGGGCTCGGGCACAGATACGCAGTATTTT. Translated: CASSFERGGSGTDTQYF.

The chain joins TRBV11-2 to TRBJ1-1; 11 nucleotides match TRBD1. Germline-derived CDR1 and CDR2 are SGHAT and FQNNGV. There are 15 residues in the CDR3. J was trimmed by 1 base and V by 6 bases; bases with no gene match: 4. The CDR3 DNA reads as TGTGCCAGCAGTGGACAGGGGGCAGGGAACACTGAAGCTTTCTTT. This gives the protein CASSGQGAGNTEAFF.

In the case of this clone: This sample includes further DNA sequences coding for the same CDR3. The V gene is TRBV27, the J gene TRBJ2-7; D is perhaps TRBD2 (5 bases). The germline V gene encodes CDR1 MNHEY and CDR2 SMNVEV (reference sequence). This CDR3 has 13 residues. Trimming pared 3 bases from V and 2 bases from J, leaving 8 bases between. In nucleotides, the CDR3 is TGTGCCAGCAGTTTTTCCGGGACCTACGAGCAGTACTTC. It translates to CASSFSGTYEQYF.

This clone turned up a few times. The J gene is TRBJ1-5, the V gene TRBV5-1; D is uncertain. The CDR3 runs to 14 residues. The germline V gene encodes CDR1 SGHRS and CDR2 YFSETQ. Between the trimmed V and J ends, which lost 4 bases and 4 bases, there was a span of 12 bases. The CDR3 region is CASSEIPENQPQHF. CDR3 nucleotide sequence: TGCGCCAGCAGCGAGATCCCGGAGAATCAGCCCCAGCATTTT.

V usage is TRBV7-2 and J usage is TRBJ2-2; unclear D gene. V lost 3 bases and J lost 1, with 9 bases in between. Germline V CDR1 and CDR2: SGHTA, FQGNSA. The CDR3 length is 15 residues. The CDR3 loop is CASSFSGLNTGELFF. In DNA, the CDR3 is TGTGCCAGCAGCTTTTCAGGCCTGAACACCGGGGAGCTGTTTTTT.